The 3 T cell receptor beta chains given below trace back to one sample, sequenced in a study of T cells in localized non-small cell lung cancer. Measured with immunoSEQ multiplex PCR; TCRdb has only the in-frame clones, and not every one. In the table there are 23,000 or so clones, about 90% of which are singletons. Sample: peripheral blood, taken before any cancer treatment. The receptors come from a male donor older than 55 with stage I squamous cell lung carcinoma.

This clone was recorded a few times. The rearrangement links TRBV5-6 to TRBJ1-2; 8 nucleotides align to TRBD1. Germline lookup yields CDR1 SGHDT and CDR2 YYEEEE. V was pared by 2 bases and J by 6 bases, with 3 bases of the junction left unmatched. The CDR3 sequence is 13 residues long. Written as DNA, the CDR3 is TGTGCCAGCAGCTTCCAGGGGGCGGATGGCTACACCTTC. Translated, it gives CASSFQGADGYTF.

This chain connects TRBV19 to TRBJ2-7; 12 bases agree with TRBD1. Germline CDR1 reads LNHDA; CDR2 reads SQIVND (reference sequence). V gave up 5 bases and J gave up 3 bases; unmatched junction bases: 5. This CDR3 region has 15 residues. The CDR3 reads CASSPGQGAFYEQYF. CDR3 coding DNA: TGTGCCAGTAGTCCGGGACAGGGGGCTTTCTACGAGCAGTACTTC.

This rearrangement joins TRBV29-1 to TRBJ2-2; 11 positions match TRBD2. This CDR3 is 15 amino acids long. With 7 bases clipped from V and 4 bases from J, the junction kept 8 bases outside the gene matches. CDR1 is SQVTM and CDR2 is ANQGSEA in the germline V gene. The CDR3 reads CSGKLAGERTGELFF. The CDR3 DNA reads TGCAGCGGGAAACTAGCGGGAGAACGCACCGGGGAGCTGTTTTTT.